These 14 T cell receptor beta chains share one sample of origin, sequenced in a study of blood T cell repertoires in COVID-19. Data came from immunoSEQ multiplex PCR; TCRdb stores just in-frame clones and leaves some out. The repertoire holds around 8,300 clones, with approximately 86% as singletons. Sequencing input: peripheral blood. Receptor source: a human donor in a cohort sampled during active COVID-19.

The rearrangement uses TRBV6-6 and TRBJ2-5, with 7 bases fitting TRBD1. CDR1 is MNHNY and CDR2 is SVGAGI in the germline V gene (reference sequence). The V gene end was trimmed by 2 bases and the J gene end by 5 bases; junction bases not matched to a gene: 2. CDR3 size: 13 residues. CDR3 in amino acids: CASSYEQGETQYF. The CDR3 DNA reads TGTGCCAGCAGTTACGAACAGGGGGAGACCCAGTACTTC.

The genes are TRBV30 and TRBJ1-5; TRBD1 aligns across 7 bases. CDR1 is GTSNPN, CDR2 SVGIG, per germline (reference sequence). Germline trimming cut 1 base from V and 3 bases from J; bases unmatched to any gene: 6. This CDR3 region has 15 residues. The DNA of the CDR3 is TGTGCCTGGAGTGGACAGGGAACTTTCAATCAGCCCCAGCATTTT. This translates into CAWSGQGTFNQPQHF.

The V call is TRBV19, the J call TRBJ2-4; D perhaps matches TRBD2 (7 bases). The length of the CDR3 is 17 residues. Germline CDR1 and CDR2: LNHDA and SQIVND (reference sequence). The germline V and J ends were trimmed by 10 bases and 3 bases, with 25 bases remaining between them. CDR3 in DNA: TGTGCCAACGCTACGCCCCCAGGGGAGGGGGACAAAAACATTCAGTACTTC. Its protein is CANATPPGEGDKNIQYF. The whole variable domain, filled in from reference TRBV19 and TRBJ2-4, reads DGGITQSPKYLFRKEGQNVTLSCEQNLNHDAMYWYRQDPGQGLRLIYYSQIVNDFQKGDIAEGYSVSREKKESFPLTVTSAQKNPTAFYLCANATPPGEGDKNIQYFGAGTRLSVL.

V and J are TRBV3-1 (or the pseudogene TRBV3-2) and TRBJ2-1, with 11 bases identical to TRBD2. The CDR3 contains 14 residues. The trim removed 5 bases at V and 6 bases at J, leaving 3 bases unmatched. Germline CDR1 is LGHDT and CDR2 is YNNKEL (reference sequence). The CDR3 nucleotides are TGTGCCAGCAGCACCGGGACTAGCGGCAATGAGCAGTTCTTC. Protein: CASSTGTSGNEQFF.

The chain carries TRBV5-5 and TRBJ1-1; D perhaps matches TRBD1 (5 bases). CDR1 and CDR2 (germline): SGHKS, YYEKEE (reference sequence). The CDR3 covers 13 residues. V gave up 2 bases and J gave up 4 bases, with 9 bases separating them. The CDR3 DNA reads TGTGCCAGCAGCTTTCAGGGTGGCACTGAAGCTTTCTTT. Residues: CASSFQGGTEAFF.

The chain recombines TRBV9 with TRBJ2-1; 7 bases align to TRBD2. CDR3 length: 16 amino acids. Germline CDR1 and CDR2: SGDLS and YYNGEE. The trim removed 3 bases at V and 3 bases at J, leaving 9 bases unmatched. CDR3 region: CASSAGDYLDYNEQFF. The CDR3 DNA sequence: TGTGCCAGCAGCGCTGGGGACTACCTCGACTACAATGAGCAGTTCTTC.

This clone was counted a single time. The rearrangement uses TRBV14 and TRBJ2-1; TRBD1 matches at 8 bases. Trimming cost V 5 bases and J 7 bases; bases outside gene matches: 28. Germline lookup yields CDR1 SGHDN and CDR2 FVKESK. This CDR3 is 21 amino acids long. In DNA, the CDR3 is TGTGCCAGCAGCAATATGGACAGGGTCGGTCGGTTCGGACGGGCCGGGAATGAGCAGTTCTTC. Amino acid sequence: CASSNMDRVGRFGRAGNEQFF.

The genes are TRBV6-5 and TRBJ1-3; D gene uncertain. V was clipped by 2 bases and J by 0 bases, with 8 bases between them. Germline CDR1 and CDR2: MNHEY and SVGAGI. The CDR3 has 15 residues. DNA for the CDR3: TGTGCCAGCAGTTACGAACCACACTCTGGAAACACCATATATTTT. Its protein product is CASSYEPHSGNTIYF.

The J gene is TRBJ2-1, the V gene TRBV6-2 or TRBV6-3, with 12 bases identical to TRBD2. This CDR3 region has 14 residues. Germline loops: CDR1 MNHEY, CDR2 SVGEGT. V lost 7 bases to trimming and J lost 7 bases; unmatched junction nucleotides: 5. Written as DNA, the CDR3 is TGTGCCAGCACCCCTAGCGGGAGGGTGAATGAGCAGTTCTTC. It encodes CASTPSGRVNEQFF.

The rearrangement uses TRBV19 and TRBJ1-2; 10 positions match TRBD1. Germline V CDR1 and CDR2: LNHDA, SQIVND (reference sequence). The ends lost 5 bases at V and 7 bases at J; junction bases unmatched: 7. This CDR3 region has 14 residues. CDR3 loop: CASSRQGAQVGYTF. CDR3 nucleotides: TGTGCCAGTAGTCGACAGGGGGCGCAAGTTGGCTACACCTTC.

The chain joins TRBV13 to TRBJ2-2; TRBD2 agrees at 7 bases. Germline loops: CDR1 PRHDT, CDR2 FYEKMQ (reference sequence). V dropped 6 bases and J dropped 4; count of bases not matched to a gene: 5. CDR3 length: 14 amino acids. CDR3 residues: CASSWEGLTGELFF. The CDR3, as DNA: TGTGCCAGCAGTTGGGAGGGACTCACCGGGGAGCTGTTTTTT.

The rearrangement joins TRBV7-2 to TRBJ2-7, with TRBD2 matching over 7 bases. The CDR3 sequence is 16 residues long. Germline lookup yields CDR1 SGHTA and CDR2 FQGNSA. V lost 1 base to trimming and J lost 4 bases; unmatched junction nucleotides: 10. The CDR3 DNA follows: TGTGCCAGCAGCTTAGGTTACGGCGGGAGTAGGTACGAGCAGTACTTC. This encodes CASSLGYGGSRYEQYF.

The chain has TRBV7-9 and TRBJ2-5; 10 nucleotides align to TRBD1. Germline CDR1 SEHNR, CDR2 FQNEAQ (reference sequence). The J segment lost 5 bases and the V segment lost 4 bases, leaving 10 bases of the junction unmatched. The CDR3 totals 16 residues. CDR3 sequence (DNA): TGTGCCAGCAGCTCCTATCTGACAGGGGGCGGGGAGACCCAGTACTTC. Translating gives CASSSYLTGGGETQYF. Using reference TRBV7-9 and TRBJ2-5 for the parts outside the CDR3, the full variable domain is DTGVSQNPRHKITKRGQNVTFRCDPISEHNRLYWYRQTLGQGPEFLTYFQNEAQLEKSRLLSDRFSAERPKGSFSTLEIQRTEQGDSAMYLCASSSYLTGGGETQYFGPGTRLLVL.

With respect to this clone: The DNA is left out, because the CDR3 cannot be placed on it with certainty; the CDR3 is given as TCRdb lists it. The chain is built from TRBV7-9 and TRBJ2-7; TRBD2, the table's D call, was not compared with the DNA. CDR1 and CDR2 (germline): SEHNR, FQNEAQ (reference sequence). The CDR3 comprises 14 residues, both ends counted. CDR3: CASSLEGGTVFLYF.